This TCR beta chain was profiled in a study of blood T cells in healthy people across ages. Next came a second PCR, run for roughly 6 to 11 cycles, which used a sample-barcoded 5' primer along with a J-beta primer mix. TCRdb called the 5' RACE reads again in MiXCR, with one record for every CDR3 protein. The sample lists more than 500,000 distinct CDR3 sequences, roughly a quarter occurring once. Trimming removed 1 base from V and 0 bases from J, with 14 bases in between. The CDR3 loop spans 17 amino acids. The germline gives CDR1 MGHRA, CDR2 YSYEKL. The sample was also linked to a second study, of T cells of mothers and their children. That source adds: The yield was over 8.5 million TCR beta CDR3 reads from each mother and approximately 3 million from each child. Thymic selection molds TCR recombination output in a comparable way in related and unrelated pairs.

The chain links TRBV4-1 to TRBJ2-3; D is undetermined. Sequencing was performed on blood. The TCR was taken from a boy aged 2 to 9 in good health. CDR3 residues: CASSQGRFGKSTDTQYF. CDR3 DNA: TGCGCCAGCAGCCAAGGTCGCTTTGGAAAAAGCACAGATACGCAGTATTTT.